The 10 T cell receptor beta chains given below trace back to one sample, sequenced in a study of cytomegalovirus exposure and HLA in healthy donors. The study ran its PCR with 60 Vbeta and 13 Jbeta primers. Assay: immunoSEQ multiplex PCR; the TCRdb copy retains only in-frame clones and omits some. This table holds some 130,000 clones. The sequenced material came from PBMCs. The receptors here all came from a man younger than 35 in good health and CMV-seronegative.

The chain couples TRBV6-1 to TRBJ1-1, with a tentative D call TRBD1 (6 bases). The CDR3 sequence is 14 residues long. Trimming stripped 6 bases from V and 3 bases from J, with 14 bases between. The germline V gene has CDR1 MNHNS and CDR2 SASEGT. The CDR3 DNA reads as TGTGCCAGCAGGGAACAGGGCTCGGACACTGAAGCTTTCTTT. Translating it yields CASREQGSDTEAFF.

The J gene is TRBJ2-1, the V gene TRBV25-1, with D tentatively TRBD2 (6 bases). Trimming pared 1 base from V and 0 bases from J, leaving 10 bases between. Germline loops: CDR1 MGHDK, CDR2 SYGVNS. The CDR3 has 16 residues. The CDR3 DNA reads TGTGCCAGCAGTGAATTGGGCGGGAACTCCTACAATGAGCAGTTCTTC. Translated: CASSELGGNSYNEQFF.

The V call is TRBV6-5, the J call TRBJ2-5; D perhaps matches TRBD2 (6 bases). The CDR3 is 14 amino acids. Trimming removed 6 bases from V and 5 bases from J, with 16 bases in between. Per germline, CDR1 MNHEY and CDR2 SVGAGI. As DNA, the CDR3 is TGTGCCAGCAGCGCAGGACTACCAGGGGAGACCCAGTACTTC. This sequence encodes CASSAGLPGETQYF.

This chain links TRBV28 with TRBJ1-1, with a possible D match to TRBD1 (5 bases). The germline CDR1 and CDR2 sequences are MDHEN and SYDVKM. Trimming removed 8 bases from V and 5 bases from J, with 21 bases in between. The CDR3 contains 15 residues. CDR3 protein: CASGGVGYGKTEAFF. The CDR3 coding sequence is TGTGCCAGCGGGGGGGTAGGGTATGGAAAGACTGAAGCTTTCTTT.

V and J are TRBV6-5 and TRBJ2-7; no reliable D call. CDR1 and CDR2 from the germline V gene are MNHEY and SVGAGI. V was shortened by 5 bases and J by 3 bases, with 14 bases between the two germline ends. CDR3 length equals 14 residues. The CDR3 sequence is CASSGTADNYEQYF. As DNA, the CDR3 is TGTGCCAGCAGTGGCACGGCTGACAACTACGAGCAGTACTTC.

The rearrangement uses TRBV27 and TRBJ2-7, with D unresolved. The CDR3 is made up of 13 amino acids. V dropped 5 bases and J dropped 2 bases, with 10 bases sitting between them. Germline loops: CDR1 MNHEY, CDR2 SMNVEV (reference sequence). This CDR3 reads CASSVGLAYEQYF. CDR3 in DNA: TGTGCCAGCAGTGTCGGGTTAGCCTACGAGCAGTACTTC.

The CDR3: CASSVTGGSGQPQHF. The DNA for the CDR3 is TGTGCCAGCAGCGTTACAGGGGGCAGCGGGCAGCCCCAGCATTTT. The chain has TRBV9 and TRBJ1-5, with 9 bases that match TRBD1. This CDR3 contains 15 residues. V shed 2 bases, J shed 7 bases, and the junction held 7 bases outside the gene matches. The germline gives CDR1 SGDLS, CDR2 YYNGEE.

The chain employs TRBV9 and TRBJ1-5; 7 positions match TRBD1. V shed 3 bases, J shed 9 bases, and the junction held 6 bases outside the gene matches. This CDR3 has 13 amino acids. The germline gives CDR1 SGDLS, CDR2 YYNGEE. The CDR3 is CASSAETGTPQHF. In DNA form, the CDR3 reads TGTGCCAGCAGCGCAGAGACAGGGACGCCCCAGCATTTT.

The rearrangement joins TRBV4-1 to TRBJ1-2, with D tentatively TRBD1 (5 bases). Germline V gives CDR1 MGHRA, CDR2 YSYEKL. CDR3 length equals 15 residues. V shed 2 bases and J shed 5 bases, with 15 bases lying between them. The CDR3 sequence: CASSQIQGGPYGYTF. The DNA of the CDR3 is TGCGCCAGCAGCCAAATTCAGGGAGGCCCATATGGCTACACCTTC.

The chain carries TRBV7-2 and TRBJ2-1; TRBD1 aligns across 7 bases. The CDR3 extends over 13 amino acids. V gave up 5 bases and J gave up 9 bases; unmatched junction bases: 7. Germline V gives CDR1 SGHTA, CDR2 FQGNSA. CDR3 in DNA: TGTGCCAGCAGCCTCGACAGGGTTATTGAGCAGTTCTTC. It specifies CASSLDRVIEQFF.